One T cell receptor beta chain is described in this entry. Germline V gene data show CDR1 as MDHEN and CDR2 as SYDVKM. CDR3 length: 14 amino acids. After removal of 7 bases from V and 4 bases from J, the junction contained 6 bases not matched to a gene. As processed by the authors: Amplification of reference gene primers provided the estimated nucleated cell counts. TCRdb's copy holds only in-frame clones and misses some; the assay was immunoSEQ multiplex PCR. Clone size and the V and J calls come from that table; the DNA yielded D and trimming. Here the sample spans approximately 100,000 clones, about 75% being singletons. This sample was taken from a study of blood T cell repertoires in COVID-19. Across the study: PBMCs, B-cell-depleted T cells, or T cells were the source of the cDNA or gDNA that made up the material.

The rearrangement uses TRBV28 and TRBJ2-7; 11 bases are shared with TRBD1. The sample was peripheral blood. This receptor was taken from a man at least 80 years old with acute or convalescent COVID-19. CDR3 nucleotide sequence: TGTGCCAGCAAGGGGGACAGGGGGATATACGAGCAGTACTTC. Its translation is CASKGDRGIYEQYF.